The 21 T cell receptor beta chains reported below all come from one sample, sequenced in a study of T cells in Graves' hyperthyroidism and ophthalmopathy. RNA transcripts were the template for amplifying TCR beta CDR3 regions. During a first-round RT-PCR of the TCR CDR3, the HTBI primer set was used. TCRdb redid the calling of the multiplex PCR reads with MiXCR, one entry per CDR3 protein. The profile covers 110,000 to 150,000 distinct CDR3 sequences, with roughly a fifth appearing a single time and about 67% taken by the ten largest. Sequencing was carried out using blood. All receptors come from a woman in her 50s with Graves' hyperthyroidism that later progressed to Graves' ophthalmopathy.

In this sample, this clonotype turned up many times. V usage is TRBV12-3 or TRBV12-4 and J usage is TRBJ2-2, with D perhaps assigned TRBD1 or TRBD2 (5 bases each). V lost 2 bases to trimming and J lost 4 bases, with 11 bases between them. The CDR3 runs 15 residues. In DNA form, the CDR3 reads TGTGCCAGCAGTTTATTCGGGGCAGCCACCGGGGAGCTGTTTTTT. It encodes CASSLFGAATGELFF.

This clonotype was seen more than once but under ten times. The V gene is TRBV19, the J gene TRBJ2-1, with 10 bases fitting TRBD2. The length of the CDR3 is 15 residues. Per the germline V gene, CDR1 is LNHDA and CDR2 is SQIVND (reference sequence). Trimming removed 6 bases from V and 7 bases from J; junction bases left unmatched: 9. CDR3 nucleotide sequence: TGTGCCAGTAGCCAGCTAGCGGGAGTGAGTAATGAGCAGTTCTTC. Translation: CASSQLAGVSNEQFF. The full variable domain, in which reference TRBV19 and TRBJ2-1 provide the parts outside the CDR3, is DGGITQSPKYLFRKEGQNVTLSCEQNLNHDAMYWYRQDPGQGLRLIYYSQIVNDFQKGDIAEGYSVSREKKESFPLTVTSAQKNPTAFYLCASSQLAGVSNEQFFGPGTRLTVL.

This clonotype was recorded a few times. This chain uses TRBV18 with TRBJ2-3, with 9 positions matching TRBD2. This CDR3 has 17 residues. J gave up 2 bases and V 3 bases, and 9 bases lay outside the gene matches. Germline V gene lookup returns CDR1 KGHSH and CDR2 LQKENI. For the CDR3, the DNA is TGTGCCAGCTCACCGAAAGGCGGGAGGGACCACACAGATACGCAGTATTTT. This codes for CASSPKGGRDHTDTQYF.

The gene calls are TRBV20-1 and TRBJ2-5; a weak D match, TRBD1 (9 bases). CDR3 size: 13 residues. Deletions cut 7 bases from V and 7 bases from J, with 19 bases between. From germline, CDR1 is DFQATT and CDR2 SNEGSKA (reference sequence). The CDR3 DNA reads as TGCAGTGTAGTACAGGGGGCGGGGGGGACCCAGTACTTC. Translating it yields CSVVQGAGGTQYF.

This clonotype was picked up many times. DNA of the CDR3: TGTGCCAGCAGCCCCCACAGGGGGCTAGGTCAGCCCCAGCATTTT. Its protein product is CASSPHRGLGQPQHF. The rearrangement links TRBV3-1 to TRBJ1-5; 9 bases line up with TRBD1. Germline V CDR1 and CDR2: LGHDT, YNNKEL (reference sequence). The CDR3 has 15 residues. After removal of 4 bases from V and 6 bases from J, the junction contained 7 bases not matched to a gene.

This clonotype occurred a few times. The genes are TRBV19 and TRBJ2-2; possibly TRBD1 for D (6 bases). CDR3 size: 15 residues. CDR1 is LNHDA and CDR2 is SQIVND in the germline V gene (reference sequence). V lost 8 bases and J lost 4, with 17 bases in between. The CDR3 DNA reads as TGTGCCAGTGAACCCGGGACAAGGATCACCGGGGAGCTGTTTTTT. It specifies CASEPGTRITGELFF.

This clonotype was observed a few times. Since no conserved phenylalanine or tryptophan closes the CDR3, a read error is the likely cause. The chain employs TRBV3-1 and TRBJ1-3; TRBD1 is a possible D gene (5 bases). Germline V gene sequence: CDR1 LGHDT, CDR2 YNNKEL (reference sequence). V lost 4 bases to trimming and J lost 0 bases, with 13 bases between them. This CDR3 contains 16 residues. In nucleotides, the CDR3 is TGTGCCAGCAGCCCGACAGTGCCGAGCTCTGGAAACACCATATATCTT. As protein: CASSPTVPSSGNTIYL.

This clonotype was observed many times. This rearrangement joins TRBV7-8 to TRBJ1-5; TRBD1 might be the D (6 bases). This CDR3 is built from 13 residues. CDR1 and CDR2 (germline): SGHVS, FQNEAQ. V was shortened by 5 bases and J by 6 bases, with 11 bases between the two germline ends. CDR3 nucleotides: TGTGCCAGCAGCGTACAGGGTGGTCAGCCCCAGCATTTT. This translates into CASSVQGGQPQHF.

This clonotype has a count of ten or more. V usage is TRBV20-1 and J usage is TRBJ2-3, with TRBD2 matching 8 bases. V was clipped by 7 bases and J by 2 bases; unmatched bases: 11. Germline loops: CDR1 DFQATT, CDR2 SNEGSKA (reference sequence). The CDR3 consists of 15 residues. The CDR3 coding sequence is TGCAGTGTTCGGACTAGCCCGCTGGTCACAGATACGCAGTATTTT. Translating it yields CSVRTSPLVTDTQYF.

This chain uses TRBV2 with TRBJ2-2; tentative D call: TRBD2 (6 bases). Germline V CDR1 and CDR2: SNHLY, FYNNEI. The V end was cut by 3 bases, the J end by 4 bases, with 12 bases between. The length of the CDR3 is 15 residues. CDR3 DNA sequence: TGTGCCAGCAGTGAGGAGGGGTACCTCACCGGGGAGCTGTTTTTT. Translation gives CASSEEGYLTGELFF. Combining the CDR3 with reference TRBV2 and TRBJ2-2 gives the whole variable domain EPEVTQTPSHQVTQMGQEVILRCVPISNHLYFYWYRQILGQKVEFLVSFYNNEISEKSEIFDDQFSVERPDGSNFTLKIRSTKLEDSAMYFCASSEEGYLTGELFFGEGSRLTVL.

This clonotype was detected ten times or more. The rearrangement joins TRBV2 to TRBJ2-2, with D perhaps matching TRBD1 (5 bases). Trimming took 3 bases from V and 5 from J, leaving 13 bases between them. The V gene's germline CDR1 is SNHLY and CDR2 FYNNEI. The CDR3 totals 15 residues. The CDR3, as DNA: TGTGCCAGCAGTGAGGCCAGGGCCCGAACCGGGGAGCTGTTTTTT. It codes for CASSEARARTGELFF.

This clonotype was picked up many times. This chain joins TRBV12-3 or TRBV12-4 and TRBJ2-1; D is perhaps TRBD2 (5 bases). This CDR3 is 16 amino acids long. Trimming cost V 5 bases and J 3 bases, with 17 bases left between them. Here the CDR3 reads CASSISLGVDYNEQFF. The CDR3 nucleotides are TGTGCCAGCAGTATCTCACTAGGCGTTGACTACAATGAGCAGTTCTTC.

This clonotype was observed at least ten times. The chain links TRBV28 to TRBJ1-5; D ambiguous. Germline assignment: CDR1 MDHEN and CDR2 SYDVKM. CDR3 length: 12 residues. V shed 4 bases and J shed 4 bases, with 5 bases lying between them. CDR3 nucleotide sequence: TGTGCCAGCAGTTCCGGTAATCAGCCCCAGCATTTT. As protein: CASSSGNQPQHF.

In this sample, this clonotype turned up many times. Here the CDR3 reads CASRRVTSKNEQFF. The CDR3 DNA reads as TGTGCCAGCAGGAGGGTTACGTCTAAAAATGAGCAGTTCTTC. The V gene is TRBV27, the J gene TRBJ2-1; TRBD2 might be the D (5 bases). Trimming removed 6 bases at V and 7 bases at J, with 16 bases between. The CDR3 runs to 14 residues. CDR1 and CDR2 (germline): MNHEY, SMNVEV (reference sequence).

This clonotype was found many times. DNA of the CDR3: TGTGCCAGCAGTGAGCAGGGGCCGAGCACCGGGGAGCTGTTTTTT. As protein: CASSEQGPSTGELFF. This sequence joins TRBV12-3 or TRBV12-4 and TRBJ2-2, with a weak D call TRBD1 (6 bases). The V end was cut by 5 bases, the J end by 4 bases, with 14 bases between. The CDR3 has 15 residues.

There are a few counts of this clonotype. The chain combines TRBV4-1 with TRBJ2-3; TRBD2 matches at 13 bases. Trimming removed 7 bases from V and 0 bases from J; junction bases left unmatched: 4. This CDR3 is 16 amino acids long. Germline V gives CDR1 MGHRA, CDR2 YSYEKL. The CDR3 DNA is TGCGCCAGCAACGGACTAGCGGGAGCGAGCACAGATACGCAGTATTTT. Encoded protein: CASNGLAGASTDTQYF.

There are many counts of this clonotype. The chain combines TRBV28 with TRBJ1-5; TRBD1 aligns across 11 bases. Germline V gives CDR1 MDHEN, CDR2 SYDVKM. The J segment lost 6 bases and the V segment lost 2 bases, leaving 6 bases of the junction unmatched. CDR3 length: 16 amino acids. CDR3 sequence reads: CASSLPGTGGSQPQHF. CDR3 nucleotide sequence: TGTGCCAGCAGTTTACCCGGGACAGGGGGTAGTCAGCCCCAGCATTTT. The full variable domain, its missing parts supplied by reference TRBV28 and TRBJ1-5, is DVKVTQSSRYLVKRTGEKVFLECVQDMDHENMFWYRQDPGLGLRLIYFSYDVKMKEKGDIPEGYSVSREKKERFSLILESASTNQTSMYLCASSLPGTGGSQPQHFGDGTRLSIL.

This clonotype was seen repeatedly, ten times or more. DNA of the CDR3: TGTGCCTGGAGGGTCGGCTATGGCTACACCTTC. Translation: CAWRVGYGYTF. V is TRBV30 and J is TRBJ1-2; D gene unclear. The CDR3 has 11 amino acids. Per germline, CDR1 GTSNPN and CDR2 SVGIG (reference sequence). V was trimmed by 3 bases and J by 4 bases, leaving 6 bases between them.

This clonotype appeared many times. The CDR3 sequence: CASSQGSNQPQHF. For the CDR3, the DNA is TGTGCCAGCAGCCAAGGAAGCAATCAGCCCCAGCATTTT. V and J are TRBV3-1 and TRBJ1-5; no reliable D call. Trimming pared 1 base from V and 1 base from J, leaving 2 bases between. The CDR3 totals 13 residues. Germline CDR1 LGHDT, CDR2 YNNKEL (reference sequence).

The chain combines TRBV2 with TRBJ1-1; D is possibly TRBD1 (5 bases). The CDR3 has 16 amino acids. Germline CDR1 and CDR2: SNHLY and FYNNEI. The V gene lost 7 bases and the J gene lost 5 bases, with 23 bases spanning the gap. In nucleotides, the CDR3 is TGTGCCAGCAACGTCTTAGGACAAATGCAACGAACTGAAGCTTTCTTT. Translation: CASNVLGQMQRTEAFF.

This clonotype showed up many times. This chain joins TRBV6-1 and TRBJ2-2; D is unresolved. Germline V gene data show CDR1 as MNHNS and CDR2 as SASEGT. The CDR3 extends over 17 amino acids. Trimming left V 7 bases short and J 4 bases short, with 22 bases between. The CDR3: CASTRWFRPGGTGELFF. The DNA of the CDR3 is TGTGCCAGCACCCGCTGGTTCCGTCCCGGCGGCACCGGGGAGCTGTTTTTT.